Reported below is one TCR beta chain. Profiled with immunoSEQ multiplex PCR; TCRdb holds only in-frame clones, not every one. The sample records 100,000 to 150,000 clones, roughly nine tenths being singletons. This record belongs to a study of control samples from healthy donors and cancer patients. The V segment lost 4 bases and the J segment 0 bases; nucleotides outside the gene matches: 5. Germline V CDR1 and CDR2: KGHDR, SFDVKD. This CDR3 has 16 amino acids. Specimen: blood. This receptor was identified in a man aged 18 to 35 in good health. This chain uses TRBV24-1 with TRBJ2-1; 7 nucleotides agree with TRBD1. CDR3 in amino acids: CATSDATGNSYNEQFF. The CDR3 nucleotides read TGTGCCACCAGTGACGCGACAGGGAACTCCTACAATGAGCAGTTCTTC.